Shown below are 21 T cell receptor beta chains from a single sample sequenced in a study of T cells in Graves' hyperthyroidism and ophthalmopathy. Researchers amplified the TCR beta CDR3 regions from RNA transcripts. Primed by the HTBI set, a first-round RT-PCR was run on the TCR CDR3. TCRdb independently ran MiXCR on the multiplex PCR reads; one entry per CDR3 protein. This sample has 600,000 to 800,000 distinct CDR3 sequences, with approximately 36% found just once. What was sequenced was blood. All receptors come from a middle-aged woman with Graves' hyperthyroidism.

At least ten counts were recorded for this clonotype. CDR3 loop: CASSSDRSSYEQYF. The CDR3 DNA reads TGTGCCAGCAGCTCCGACAGGAGCTCCTACGAGCAGTACTTC. The rearrangement links TRBV7-2 to TRBJ2-7, with D possibly TRBD1 on 6 matching bases. Trimming removed 4 bases from V and 0 bases from J, with 10 bases in between. Germline loops: CDR1 SGHTA, CDR2 FQGNSA. This CDR3 is built from 14 residues.

This rearrangement joins TRBV2 to TRBJ2-7, with 7 bases matching TRBD2. The J call may be incorrect, as the DNA end agrees better with TRBJ2-1. This CDR3 contains 14 residues. Germline values: CDR1 SNHLY, CDR2 FYNNEI. The CDR3 reads CASSTSGLSRPQFF. DNA of the CDR3: TGTGCCAGCAGTACCTCGGGACTATCCAGACCGCAGTTCTTC.

The sample holds a few counts of this clonotype. The chain combines TRBV19 with TRBJ2-7, with D perhaps being TRBD1 or TRBD2 (6 bases each). V was cut by 1 base and J by 7 bases, with 23 bases left in between. Germline CDR1 is LNHDA and CDR2 is SQIVND (reference sequence). The CDR3 sequence is 17 residues long. The CDR3 loop reads CASSIVARVGGSGEQYF. CDR3 nucleotides: TGTGCCAGTAGTATAGTGGCCAGGGTAGGGGGTAGCGGTGAGCAGTACTTC. Looking up the rest from reference TRBV19 and TRBJ2-7 gives the full variable domain: DGGITQSPKYLFRKEGQNVTLSCEQNLNHDAMYWYRQDPGQGLRLIYYSQIVNDFQKGDIAEGYSVSREKKESFPLTVTSAQKNPTAFYLCASSIVARVGGSGEQYFGPGTRLTVT.

Only a few counts were recorded for this clonotype. The chain employs TRBV5-6 and TRBJ1-5; D might be TRBD1 (5 bases). The germline V gene encodes CDR1 SGHDT and CDR2 YYEEEE. This CDR3 has 18 amino acids. The ends were cut back, 1 base at V and 3 bases at J, with 20 bases in the middle. The CDR3 here is CASSLSRGAGAVNQPQHF. The CDR3 DNA reads as TGTGCCAGCAGCTTGTCCCGTGGGGCCGGGGCCGTCAATCAGCCCCAGCATTTT.

Many counts were recorded for this clonotype. The J gene is TRBJ2-2, the V gene TRBV6-6, with D hard to call. V was shortened by 4 bases and J by 8 bases, with 8 bases between the two germline ends. CDR3 length equals 12 residues. Germline CDR1 MNHNY, CDR2 SVGAGI (reference sequence). The CDR3 loop is CASSSRTGELFF. The DNA for the CDR3 is TGTGCCAGCAGTTCCCGGACGGGGGAGCTGTTTTTT.

This clonotype has a handful of counts. This rearrangement joins TRBV6-5 to TRBJ2-5; D might be TRBD1 or TRBD2, each matching 6 bases. This CDR3 contains 16 residues. V was pared by 5 bases and J by 4 bases, with 20 bases between. The germline gives CDR1 MNHEY, CDR2 SVGAGI. CDR3 DNA: TGTGCCAGCAGTGTTCGCGGGACACAGCGTATAGAGACCCAGTACTTC. This translates into CASSVRGTQRIETQYF.

In the case of this clonotype: The conserved phenylalanine or tryptophan normally closing the CDR3 is absent here, so this likely arose from a read error. The chain has TRBV12-3 or TRBV12-4 and TRBJ2-6; TRBD1 is a possible D gene (7 bases). CDR3 length equals 20 residues. The V end lost 4 bases, the J end lost 0 bases, and 22 bases lay between the germline ends. The chain's CDR3 is CASSSAHRQGGYSGANVLTP. CDR3 nucleotide sequence: TGTGCCAGCAGTTCCGCCCATCGGCAGGGGGGATACTCTGGGGCCAACGTCCTGACTCCA.

This sequence joins TRBV19 and TRBJ1-5; D is unresolved. Trimming took 1 base from V and 2 from J, leaving 9 bases between them. CDR3 length: 15 residues. The V gene's germline CDR1 is LNHDA and CDR2 SQIVND (reference sequence). The CDR3 DNA is TGTGCCAGTAGTATAGGAAGCGGCGGCAATCAGCCCCAGCATTTT. Translation gives CASSIGSGGNQPQHF.

This clonotype was counted at least ten times. The chain has TRBV29-1 and TRBJ2-2; D call uncertain. The CDR3 runs to 13 residues. V shed 7 bases and J shed 4 bases, with 13 bases lying between them. CDR1 and CDR2 (germline): SQVTM, ANQGSEA. The CDR3 here is CSGDISGTGELFF. The CDR3 coding sequence is TGCAGCGGAGATATCTCGGGCACCGGGGAGCTGTTTTTT.

Comments on this clonotype: This could be a read error, since a much larger clone is one nucleotide away. The chain recombines TRBV7-3 with TRBJ2-6; TRBD1 might be the D (6 bases). This CDR3 is built from 18 residues. Germline V gene lookup returns CDR1 SGHTA and CDR2 FQGTGA. The V gene lost 5 bases and the J gene lost 0 bases, with 17 bases spanning the gap. The CDR3 sequence is CASSKTTGVSSGANVLTF. DNA for the CDR3: TGTGCCAGCAGCAAGACGACAGGTGTCAGCTCTGGGGCCAACGTCCTGACTTTC.

This clonotype has a count of ten or more. The chain combines TRBV12-3 or TRBV12-4 with TRBJ1-1, with D unclear. Trimming cost V 7 bases and J 0 bases, with 9 bases left between them. This CDR3 has 13 residues. The DNA of the CDR3 is TGTGCCAGCAACGGGCAGATGAACACTGAAGCTTTCTTT. It encodes CASNGQMNTEAFF.

The chain links TRBV29-1 to TRBJ2-5, with 7 bases identical to TRBD1. The CDR3 is 16 amino acids. CDR1 and CDR2 (germline): SQVTM, ANQGSEA. CDR3 residues: CSYPGQDRIRETTQYF. In DNA, the CDR3 is TGCAGTTACCCAGGACAGGATCGGATCCGTGAGACGACCCAGTACTTC.

This clonotype was picked up one time. This may be a read error: a much more frequent sequence differs by one nucleotide. CDR3 DNA sequence: TGTGCCAGCAGCTTCGGGACAGCCTTGACCTACGAGCAGTACTTC. As protein: CASSFGTALTYEQYF. The rearrangement joins TRBV7-2 to TRBJ2-7; 7 nucleotides match TRBD1. Germline-derived CDR1 and CDR2 are SGHTA and FQGNSA. This CDR3 has 15 residues. V gave up 3 bases and J gave up 2 bases; unmatched junction bases: 7.

The DNA for the CDR3 is TGTGCCATCAGTGAACCCCGGGACTCCTACGAGCAGTACTTC. Its protein product is CAISEPRDSYEQYF. The chain links TRBV10-3 to TRBJ2-7, with D perhaps TRBD2 (5 bases). This CDR3 has 14 amino acids. V shed 3 bases and J shed 0 bases, with 9 bases lying between them. Per germline, CDR1 ENHRY and CDR2 SYGVKD.

As for this clonotype: Since the CDR3 does not end with the conserved phenylalanine or tryptophan, this likely comes from a read error. The DNA is left out, because the CDR3 cannot be placed on it with certainty; the CDR3 is given as TCRdb lists it. The J gene is TRBJ2-7, the V gene TRBV11-3. CDR1 is SGHNT and CDR2 is YENEEA in the germline V gene. The CDR3 comprises 8 residues, both ends counted. The CDR3: CASSLDRP.

The sample holds many counts of this clonotype. This CDR3 reads CSVVDSYNSPLHF. The DNA of the CDR3 is TGCAGCGTTGTGGACTCATATAATTCACCCCTCCACTTT. V usage is TRBV29-1 and J usage is TRBJ1-6; no reliable D call. There are 13 residues in the CDR3. CDR1 SQVTM and CDR2 ANQGSEA come from the germline V gene. The germline V and J ends were trimmed by 4 bases and 4 bases, with 8 bases remaining between them.

This sequence joins TRBV11-3 and TRBJ1-5; D gene unclear. The CDR3 contains 12 residues. V was cut by 3 bases and J by 6 bases, with 6 bases left in between. Per germline, CDR1 SGHNT and CDR2 YENEEA. The DNA for the CDR3 is TGTGCCAGCAGCTTGGAGACTCAGCCCCAGCATTTT. Translation: CASSLETQPQHF.

The chain recombines TRBV6-2 or TRBV6-3 with TRBJ1-1, with D possibly matching TRBD1 (5 bases). Trimming took 6 bases from V and 5 from J, leaving 16 bases between them. The germline V gene encodes CDR1 MNHEY and CDR2 SVGEGT. This CDR3 has 14 amino acids. This CDR3 is CASRSGGKGTEAFF. CDR3 sequence (DNA): TGTGCCAGCAGATCCGGGGGGAAGGGGACTGAAGCTTTCTTT.

This clonotype occurred many times. The rearrangement uses TRBV19 and TRBJ2-7; 9 bases map to TRBD1. V lost 5 bases to trimming and J lost 3 bases; unmatched junction nucleotides: 5. The CDR3 extends over 14 amino acids. CDR1 LNHDA and CDR2 SQIVND come from the germline V gene (reference sequence). CDR3 residues: CASSPGTGIYEQYF. The DNA for the CDR3 is TGTGCCAGTAGTCCAGGGACAGGGATCTACGAGCAGTACTTC.

Only a few counts were recorded for this clonotype. V is TRBV20-1 and J is TRBJ2-3, with a possible D match to TRBD2 (5 bases). The CDR3 covers 14 residues. Trimming removed 6 bases from V and 0 bases from J, with 13 bases in between. CDR1 is DFQATT and CDR2 is SNEGSKA in the germline V gene (reference sequence). The CDR3 DNA follows: TGCAGTGCCCTCCTTGGAGGCAGCACAGATACGCAGTATTTT. Translation gives CSALLGGSTDTQYF.

V is TRBV7-2 and J is TRBJ1-3; no reliable D call. V gave up 5 bases and J gave up 4 bases, with 12 bases separating them. The germline CDR1 and CDR2 sequences are SGHTA and FQGNSA. The CDR3 length is 14 residues. In DNA, the CDR3 is TGTGCCAGCAGCCCCACAACGGGGGGAAACACCATATATTTT. This gives the protein CASSPTTGGNTIYF.